These 29 T cell receptor beta chains were all obtained from the same sample, sequenced in a study of CD8 T cells in Susac syndrome. Reverse transcription of about 0.5 to 1 ug RNA used random hexamers. TCRdb re-analysed the immunoSEQ multiplex PCR reads in MiXCR, keeping a single row per CDR3 protein. Altogether about 120,000 distinct CDR3 sequences are present, about 93% being singletons, with the ten largest covering roughly 0.098%. Sequencing input: CD4+ T cells from PBMCs. These receptors originate from a human donor in good health.

This chain joins TRBV6-1 and TRBJ2-5; 7 bases align to TRBD1. This CDR3 region has 11 residues. The germline gives CDR1 MNHNS, CDR2 SASEGT. The chain's CDR3 is CAGQVSETQYF. The CDR3 region has the DNA TGTGCTGGACAGGTTAGCGAGACCCAGTACTTC.

The chain is built from TRBV7-9 and TRBJ1-2; no reliable D call. V lost 2 bases to trimming and J lost 3 bases, with 10 bases between them. Germline loops: CDR1 SEHNR, CDR2 FQNEAQ (reference sequence). The length of the CDR3 is 14 residues. The CDR3 bases are TGTGCCAGCAGCTTAAATCACGGTGACTATGGCTACACCTTC. Encoded protein: CASSLNHGDYGYTF.

The chain couples TRBV10-3 to TRBJ2-1, with 10 nucleotides matching TRBD1. The CDR3 covers 15 residues. V was clipped by 0 bases and J by 7 bases; unmatched bases: 3. Germline-derived CDR1 and CDR2 are ENHRY and SYGVKD. CDR3 loop: CAISESRDRGNEQFF. Here the CDR3 DNA reads TGTGCCATCAGTGAGTCTCGGGACAGGGGAAATGAGCAGTTCTTC.

The rearrangement links TRBV28 to TRBJ2-1; TRBD1 aligns across 7 bases. CDR3 length equals 15 residues. Germline-derived CDR1 and CDR2 are MDHEN and SYDVKM. Unmatched junction bases numbered 3, after V lost 2 bases and J lost 2 bases. CDR3 protein: CASSLRDSAYNEQFF. For the CDR3, the DNA is TGTGCCAGCAGTTTAAGGGACAGCGCCTACAATGAGCAGTTCTTC.

In DNA, the CDR3 is TGTGCCAGTAGTATCGTGGAGACCCAGTACTTC. Amino acid sequence: CASSIVETQYF. The chain joins TRBV19 to TRBJ2-5; D is unresolved. This CDR3 region has 11 residues. Germline values: CDR1 LNHDA, CDR2 SQIVND (reference sequence). V lost 3 bases and J lost 5, with 4 bases in between.

There are a few counts of this clonotype. This chain connects TRBV5-1 to TRBJ2-5, with TRBD1 matching over 9 bases. Germline V gene lookup returns CDR1 SGHRS and CDR2 YFSETQ. The CDR3 is 14 residues long. V shed 3 bases, J shed 5 bases, and the junction held 5 bases outside the gene matches. CDR3 protein: CASSSGTGTETQYF. The CDR3 DNA sequence: TGCGCCAGCAGCTCCGGGACAGGGACGGAGACCCAGTACTTC.

V and J are TRBV30 and TRBJ2-5, with no clear D. The CDR3 length is 15 residues. V lost 0 bases and J 5 bases, leaving 16 bases between the germline ends. Germline V gene sequence: CDR1 GTSNPN, CDR2 SVGIG (reference sequence). CDR3 DNA sequence: TGTGCCTGGAGTGTACGCGGCTTACTTGGGGAGACCCAGTACTTC. Translated: CAWSVRGLLGETQYF.

This rearrangement joins TRBV18 to TRBJ2-1; the D gene is possibly TRBD2 (6 bases). CDR1 and CDR2 (germline): KGHSH, LQKENI. V was trimmed by 2 bases and J by 6 bases, leaving 17 bases between them. This CDR3 spans 16 amino acids. CDR3 loop: CASSPSAGTFGNEQFF. The CDR3 nucleotides are TGTGCCAGCTCACCATCTGCGGGAACCTTCGGCAATGAGCAGTTCTTC.

The chain uses TRBV6-4 and TRBJ1-6, with 7 bases matching TRBD1. The CDR3 covers 14 residues. With 3 bases clipped from V and 7 bases from J, the junction kept 3 bases outside the gene matches. Germline V gene data show CDR1 as MRHNA and CDR2 as SNTAGT. The CDR3 protein is CASSETGMNSPLHF. In DNA, the CDR3 is TGTGCCAGCAGTGAGACAGGGATGAATTCACCCCTCCACTTT.

The chain is built from TRBV5-6 and TRBJ1-2; 10 nucleotides agree with TRBD1. CDR3 length equals 16 residues. Germline-derived CDR1 and CDR2 are SGHDT and YYEEEE. The J segment lost 1 base and the V segment lost 1 base, leaving 4 bases of the junction unmatched. As DNA, the CDR3 is TGTGCCAGCAGCTTGTGGGGGACAGGGGATAACTATGGCTACACCTTC. Its protein product is CASSLWGTGDNYGYTF.

The rearrangement links TRBV2 to TRBJ2-7; 9 positions match TRBD2. Trimming at V came to 4 bases and at J to 5 bases, leaving 18 bases not matched to a gene. The CDR3 runs 18 residues. Germline CDR1 reads SNHLY; CDR2 reads FYNNEI. CDR3 region: CASSAPGQSMAGGHEQYF. CDR3 DNA: TGTGCCAGCAGTGCACCTGGCCAATCCATGGCGGGAGGGCACGAGCAGTACTTC.

The chain combines TRBV2 with TRBJ2-4; no definite D call. The V and J ends lost 2 bases and 1 base respectively, with 6 bases between them. Per germline, CDR1 SNHLY and CDR2 FYNNEI. This CDR3 comprises 14 residues. CDR3 sequence reads: CASSETEAKNIQYF. The DNA of the CDR3 is TGTGCCAGCAGTGAAACGGAGGCCAAAAACATTCAGTACTTC.

This chain connects TRBV7-6 to TRBJ1-5; the match to TRBD1 covers 10 bases. The CDR3 totals 15 residues. With 4 bases clipped from V and 7 bases from J, the junction kept 7 bases outside the gene matches. CDR1 is SGHVS, CDR2 FNYEAQ, per germline. The CDR3 protein is CASSSSGQGEQPQHF. CDR3 sequence (DNA): TGTGCCAGCAGCTCCTCAGGACAGGGGGAGCAGCCCCAGCATTTT.

The chain employs TRBV7-9 and TRBJ2-1; 9 bases are shared with TRBD2. The CDR3 sequence is 16 residues long. Germline CDR1 and CDR2: SEHNR and FQNEAQ (reference sequence). V lost 5 bases, J lost 8 bases, and 13 bases stayed unmatched. CDR3 sequence reads: CASSTFSGSRFDEQFF. CDR3 nucleotides: TGTGCCAGCAGCACATTTAGCGGGAGTAGGTTCGATGAGCAGTTCTTC.

The rearrangement links TRBV15 to TRBJ2-7, with 7 bases identical to TRBD2. The trim removed 0 bases at V and 0 bases at J, leaving 5 bases unmatched. CDR3 length equals 16 residues. The V gene's germline CDR1 is LNHNV and CDR2 YYDKDF (reference sequence). CDR3 coding DNA: TGTGCCACCAGCAGAGATCAAGCGGGAAGCTCCTACGAGCAGTACTTC. It encodes CATSRDQAGSSYEQYF.

J is TRBJ2-7 and V is TRBV7-8; the D gene is possibly TRBD2 (8 bases). Per the germline V gene, CDR1 is SGHVS and CDR2 is FQNEAQ. CDR3 length: 17 residues. Trimming cost V 1 base and J 4 bases, with 20 bases left between them. This CDR3 reads CASSLVGGGTAGYEQYF. The CDR3 DNA reads as TGTGCCAGCAGCTTAGTCGGGGGGGGGACAGCGGGATACGAGCAGTACTTC.

The chain carries TRBV6-1 and TRBJ2-5, with no clear D. V shed 2 bases and J shed 6 bases, with 19 bases lying between them. This CDR3 has 16 amino acids. The germline V gene has CDR1 MNHNS and CDR2 SASEGT. The CDR3 DNA is TGTGCCAGCAGTGAAACAAAAAGTGGGCCCGTCCAGACCCAGTACTTC. The encoded protein is CASSETKSGPVQTQYF.

This chain connects TRBV3-1 to TRBJ2-2; 11 bases agree with TRBD2. The V and J ends lost 0 bases and 5 bases, in that order; junction bases with no gene match: 5. This CDR3 region has 17 residues. Germline assignment: CDR1 LGHDT and CDR2 YNNKEL (reference sequence). The CDR3 coding sequence is TGTGCCAGCAGCCAAGATCTCGGACTAGCGGGTACCGGGGAGCTGTTTTTT. As protein: CASSQDLGLAGTGELFF.

The chain recombines TRBV5-1 with TRBJ2-1; D tentatively fits TRBD1 or TRBD2 (6 bases each). CDR1 is SGHRS, CDR2 YFSETQ, per germline. The CDR3 is 14 amino acids. V lost 7 bases, J lost 6 bases, and 17 bases lay in between. The CDR3 reads CASWGASSPNEQFF. For the CDR3, the DNA is TGCGCCAGCTGGGGGGCTTCTAGCCCCAATGAGCAGTTCTTC.

This rearrangement joins TRBV9 to TRBJ2-1; a weak D match, TRBD1 (6 bases). In germline, CDR1 is SGDLS, CDR2 YYNGEE. There are 14 residues in the CDR3. Trimming shortened V by 4 bases and J by 5 bases, and 13 bases separated the two germline ends. CDR3 protein: CASSPQGSDNEQFF. The CDR3 DNA reads as TGTGCCAGCAGCCCACAGGGTTCGGACAATGAGCAGTTCTTC. The full variable domain, completed using reference TRBV9 and TRBJ2-1, is DSGVTQTPKHLITATGQRVTLRCSPRSGDLSVYWYQQSLDQGLQFLIQYYNGEERAKGNILERFSAQQFPDLHSELNLSSLELGDSALYFCASSPQGSDNEQFFGPGTRLTVL.

J is TRBJ1-1 and V is TRBV30; D gene uncertain. V shed 0 bases and J shed 3 bases, with 8 bases lying between them. The CDR3 consists of 13 residues. Germline V lookup: CDR1 GTSNPN, CDR2 SVGIG (reference sequence). The CDR3 protein is CAWSVQWDTEAFF. For the CDR3, the DNA is TGTGCCTGGAGTGTGCAATGGGACACTGAAGCTTTCTTT.

The chain links TRBV5-1 to TRBJ2-6, with 11 bases identical to TRBD1. Germline V CDR1 and CDR2: SGHRS, YFSETQ. With 3 bases clipped from V and 3 bases from J, the junction kept 11 bases outside the gene matches. The CDR3 runs 19 residues. CDR3 protein: CASSSPSGQGGFGANVLTF. CDR3 nucleotide sequence: TGCGCCAGCAGCTCCCCCTCGGGACAGGGGGGCTTTGGGGCCAACGTCCTGACTTTC.

The rearrangement uses TRBV7-9 and TRBJ1-1; TRBD1 aligns across 8 bases. CDR1 and CDR2 (germline): SEHNR, FQNEAQ (reference sequence). Germline trimming cut 5 bases from V and 6 bases from J; bases unmatched to any gene: 8. The CDR3 sequence is 14 residues long. CDR3 bases: TGTGCCAGCAGCCCGGACAGGGTAAACCCTGAAGCTTTCTTT. Translating gives CASSPDRVNPEAFF.

The table lists this clonotype with a count of one. V and J are TRBV27 and TRBJ1-5; 10 positions agree with TRBD1. Trimming removed 8 bases from V and 9 bases from J; junction bases left unmatched: 13. Germline CDR1 reads MNHEY; CDR2 reads SMNVEV (reference sequence). CDR3 length: 15 residues. The CDR3 sequence is CASGPGTGERVPQHF. The CDR3, as DNA: TGTGCCAGCGGCCCCGGGACAGGGGAGAGGGTGCCCCAGCATTTT.

This chain uses TRBV5-1 with TRBJ1-2; unclear D gene. V was shortened by 4 bases and J by 4 bases, with 17 bases between the two germline ends. Germline V CDR1 and CDR2: SGHRS, YFSETQ. This CDR3 comprises 15 residues. This CDR3 is CASSLDPGLTYGYTF. In DNA form, the CDR3 reads TGCGCCAGCAGCCTTGATCCGGGCCTTACCTATGGCTACACCTTC.

V and J are TRBV7-2 and TRBJ2-3, with 12 bases aligning to TRBD2. Trimming cost V 4 bases and J 3 bases; bases outside gene matches: 5. Germline lookup yields CDR1 SGHTA and CDR2 FQGNSA. CDR3 length: 16 amino acids. The CDR3 nucleotides read TGTGCCAGCAGCTCCCGACTAGCGGGAGTAACAGATACGCAGTATTTT. It specifies CASSSRLAGVTDTQYF.

This clonotype was detected only a few times. At one end the junction does not follow the germline gene, possibly because of a read error. The rearrangement uses TRBV5-4 and TRBJ2-1; D gene ambiguous. The CDR3 spans 15 residues. CDR1 is SGHNT, CDR2 YYREEE, per germline (reference sequence). The DNA for the CDR3 is TGTGCCAGCAGTTTGGGCGGTTCCTCCTACAATGAGCAGTTCTTC. Residues: CASSLGGSSYNEQFF.

V usage is TRBV2 and J usage is TRBJ2-2; D gene unclear. The CDR3 is 14 residues long. Trimming removed 4 bases from V and 1 base from J, with 7 bases in between. Germline CDR1 reads SNHLY; CDR2 reads FYNNEI. CDR3 in amino acids: CASSVLENTGELFF. CDR3 bases: TGTGCCAGCAGTGTTTTAGAGAACACCGGGGAGCTGTTTTTT.

The chain joins TRBV20-1 to TRBJ2-3; TRBD2 is a possible D gene (5 bases). CDR3 length equals 15 residues. Germline V CDR1 and CDR2: DFQATT, SNEGSKA (reference sequence). V was clipped by 2 bases and J by 2 bases, with 14 bases between them. CDR3 bases: TGCAGTGCTAGAAAGTCTAGCACTGCCACAGATACGCAGTATTTT. This translates into CSARKSSTATDTQYF.